These 17 T cell receptor beta chains originate from one sample sequenced in a study of identical twins. TCRdb re-called the 5' RACE reads with MiXCR, one entry per CDR3 protein. The table shows about 250,000 distinct CDR3 sequences, with more than 12% occurring only once. Sample: memory (CD45RO+) T cells sorted from blood. Receptor source: a woman under 30 in good health.

The J gene is TRBJ1-2, the V gene TRBV2; no firm D call. The germline gives CDR1 SNHLY, CDR2 FYNNEI. V was pared by 2 bases and J by 4 bases, with 5 bases between. This CDR3 contains 12 residues. CDR3: CASSEPAYGYTF. The CDR3, as DNA: TGTGCCAGCAGTGAACCAGCCTATGGCTACACCTTC.

This clonotype showed up just a few times. The J gene is TRBJ2-7, the V gene TRBV9; 9 nucleotides line up with TRBD2. The V and J ends lost 0 bases and 8 bases, in that order; junction bases with no gene match: 6. Germline assignment: CDR1 SGDLS and CDR2 YYNGEE. This CDR3 is built from 14 residues. The CDR3 loop reads CASSVGGSGSKQYF. The DNA of the CDR3 is TGTGCCAGCAGCGTAGGGGGTAGCGGGAGTAAGCAGTACTTC.

This clonotype was observed a handful of times. The gene calls are TRBV20-1 and TRBJ2-5, with 11 bases matching TRBD2. The CDR3 has 14 residues. The germline V gene has CDR1 DFQATT and CDR2 SNEGSKA (reference sequence). The J segment lost 5 bases and the V segment lost 4 bases, leaving 6 bases of the junction unmatched. In nucleotides, the CDR3 is TGCAGTGCTATTCCTAGCGGGGGGTGGGAGACCCAGTACTTC. Its translation is CSAIPSGGWETQYF.

This clonotype came up many times. The CDR3 coding sequence is TGCGCCAGCAGCTCCGAGACAGGGGATGGCTACACCTTC. It codes for CASSSETGDGYTF. The chain combines TRBV5-1 with TRBJ1-2; TRBD1 matches at 8 bases. Germline V gives CDR1 SGHRS, CDR2 YFSETQ. This CDR3 has 13 residues. Unmatched junction bases numbered 4, after V lost 3 bases and J lost 6 bases.

Many counts were recorded for this clonotype. V usage is TRBV6-2 or TRBV6-3 and J usage is TRBJ2-2, with 9 bases matching TRBD1. This CDR3 is 14 amino acids long. V gave up 4 bases and J gave up 7 bases; unmatched junction bases: 4. The germline V gene has CDR1 MNHEY and CDR2 SVGEGT. Here the CDR3 DNA reads TGTGCCAGCAGTTGGGACAGGGAGGTCGGGGAGCTGTTTTTT. Translation gives CASSWDREVGELFF.

The rearrangement uses TRBV12-3 or TRBV12-4 and TRBJ2-2; D is unresolved. CDR3 length: 14 amino acids. Trimming took off 6 bases at V and 1 base at J, with 9 bases between the two ends. In DNA form, the CDR3 reads TGTGCCAGCAGATTAATTGTGAACACCGGGGAGCTGTTTTTT. Translated, it gives CASRLIVNTGELFF.

This clonotype was found many times. The rearrangement uses TRBV5-1 and TRBJ2-2; a possible D gene is TRBD1 (7 bases). Germline V gives CDR1 SGHRS, CDR2 YFSETQ. This CDR3 has 16 amino acids. Trimming cost V 4 bases and J 5 bases, with 18 bases left between them. The CDR3 loop is CASSSSEGAGTGELFF. The DNA of the CDR3 is TGCGCCAGCAGCAGTTCGGAGGGGGCAGGAACCGGGGAGCTGTTTTTT.

Only a few counts were recorded for this clonotype. This sequence joins TRBV12-3 or TRBV12-4 and TRBJ1-1, with TRBD1 identical over 8 bases. The CDR3 covers 12 residues. V shed 7 bases, J shed 11 bases, and the junction held 9 bases outside the gene matches. The CDR3 DNA sequence: TGTGCCAGCACCCAAGGGGACAGGATCGCTTTCTTT. Encoded protein: CASTQGDRIAFF.

The sample holds a few counts of this clonotype. The rearrangement uses TRBV6-5 and TRBJ2-7; possibly TRBD1 or TRBD2 for D (5 bases each). V was cut by 2 bases and J by 2 bases, with 16 bases left in between. The CDR3 has 16 amino acids. The germline CDR1 and CDR2 sequences are MNHEY and SVGAGI. The CDR3 DNA reads as TGTGCCAGCAGTTACCAAGGGACGGCGGGTCCCTACGAGCAGTACTTC. Protein: CASSYQGTAGPYEQYF.

This clonotype was observed a handful of times. This chain links TRBV7-7 with TRBJ2-1; D gene uncertain. CDR1 and CDR2 from the germline V gene are SSHAT and FNYEAQ (reference sequence). The CDR3 extends over 14 amino acids. V was shortened by 2 bases and J by 12 bases, with 17 bases between the two germline ends. The DNA of the CDR3 is TGTGCCAGCAGCTTAACGCCGACCTCTAGTGGGCAGTTCTTC. This sequence encodes CASSLTPTSSGQFF.

This clonotype was recorded at least ten times. The chain is built from TRBV7-9 and TRBJ2-1, with TRBD2 matching over 7 bases. CDR3 length: 13 amino acids. V lost 9 bases and J lost 15; bases outside the gene matches: 17. Germline CDR1 is SEHNR and CDR2 is FQNEAQ (reference sequence). This CDR3 is CASGSAGEQLLFF. As DNA, the CDR3 is TGTGCCAGTGGGTCCGCGGGGGAACAGCTCCTGTTCTTC.

This clonotype was counted a few times. This sequence joins TRBV9 and TRBJ2-2; 9 bases align to TRBD2. The ends lost 0 bases at V and 2 bases at J; junction bases unmatched: 5. This CDR3 contains 17 residues. The V gene's germline CDR1 is SGDLS and CDR2 YYNGEE. CDR3 in amino acids: CASSVGPSGANTGELFF. In DNA form, the CDR3 reads TGTGCCAGCAGCGTAGGACCTAGCGGGGCCAACACCGGGGAGCTGTTTTTT.

This chain links TRBV7-2 with TRBJ2-5; 7 nucleotides agree with TRBD2. After removal of 6 bases from V and 7 bases from J, the junction contained 14 bases not matched to a gene. The CDR3 runs 15 residues. The germline CDR1 and CDR2 sequences are SGHTA and FQGNSA. DNA for the CDR3: TGTGCCAGCAGGGTTGGTCGGGAGGCCCGCGGGACCCAGTACTTC. Residues: CASRVGREARGTQYF.

The chain joins TRBV5-1 to TRBJ2-5, with 8 bases identical to TRBD2. Germline assignment: CDR1 SGHRS and CDR2 YFSETQ. This CDR3 region has 15 residues. Trimming cost V 5 bases and J 4 bases; bases outside gene matches: 10. CDR3 bases: TGCGCCAGCAGTCCGGGACTAGTGTCTTCAGAGACCCAGTACTTC. Protein product: CASSPGLVSSETQYF.

This clonotype was seen a few times. V gene TRBV5-5 combines with J gene TRBJ2-7; the D is unclear. The CDR3 totals 13 residues. V lost 3 bases, J lost 6 bases, and 13 bases lay in between. Germline V CDR1 and CDR2: SGHKS, YYEKEE (reference sequence). CDR3 sequence: CASSSDSLGEQYF. CDR3 in DNA: TGTGCCAGCAGCTCAGACTCCCTTGGCGAGCAGTACTTC.

The gene calls are TRBV14 and TRBJ2-5, with 11 bases lining up with TRBD2. V lost 4 bases, J lost 1 base, and 2 bases stayed unmatched. Germline loops: CDR1 SGHDN, CDR2 FVKESK. The CDR3 runs to 15 residues. The CDR3 spells CASSPLAGVQETQYF. The CDR3 DNA follows: TGTGCCAGCAGCCCACTAGCGGGGGTCCAAGAGACCCAGTACTTC.

This clonotype appeared a few times. The chain is built from TRBV24-1 and TRBJ2-1, with 9 bases identical to TRBD2. The CDR3 sequence is 13 residues long. V dropped 7 bases and J dropped 10; count of bases not matched to a gene: 7. In germline, CDR1 is KGHDR, CDR2 SFDVKD. The DNA of the CDR3 is TGTGCCACCAGGGGGACTAGCTGGGGCGAGCAGTTCTTC. It is translated as CATRGTSWGEQFF.